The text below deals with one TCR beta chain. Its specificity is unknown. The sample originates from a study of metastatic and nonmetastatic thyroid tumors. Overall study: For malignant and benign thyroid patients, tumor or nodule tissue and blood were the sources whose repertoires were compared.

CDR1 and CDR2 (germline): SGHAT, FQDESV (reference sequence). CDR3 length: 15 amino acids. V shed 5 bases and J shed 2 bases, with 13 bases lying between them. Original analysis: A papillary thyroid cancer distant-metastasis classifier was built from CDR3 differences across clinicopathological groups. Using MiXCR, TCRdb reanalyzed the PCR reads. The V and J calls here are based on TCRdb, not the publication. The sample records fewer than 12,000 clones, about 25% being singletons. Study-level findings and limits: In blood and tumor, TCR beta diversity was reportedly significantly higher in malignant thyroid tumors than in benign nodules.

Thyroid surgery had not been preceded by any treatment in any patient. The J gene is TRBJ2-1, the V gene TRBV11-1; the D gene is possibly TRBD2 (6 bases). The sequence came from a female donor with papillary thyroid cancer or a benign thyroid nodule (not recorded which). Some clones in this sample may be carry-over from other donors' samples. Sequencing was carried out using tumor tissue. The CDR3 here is CASSPPWGAYNEQFF. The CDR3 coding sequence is TGTGCCAGCAGCCCACCGTGGGGGGCCTACAATGAGCAGTTCTTC.